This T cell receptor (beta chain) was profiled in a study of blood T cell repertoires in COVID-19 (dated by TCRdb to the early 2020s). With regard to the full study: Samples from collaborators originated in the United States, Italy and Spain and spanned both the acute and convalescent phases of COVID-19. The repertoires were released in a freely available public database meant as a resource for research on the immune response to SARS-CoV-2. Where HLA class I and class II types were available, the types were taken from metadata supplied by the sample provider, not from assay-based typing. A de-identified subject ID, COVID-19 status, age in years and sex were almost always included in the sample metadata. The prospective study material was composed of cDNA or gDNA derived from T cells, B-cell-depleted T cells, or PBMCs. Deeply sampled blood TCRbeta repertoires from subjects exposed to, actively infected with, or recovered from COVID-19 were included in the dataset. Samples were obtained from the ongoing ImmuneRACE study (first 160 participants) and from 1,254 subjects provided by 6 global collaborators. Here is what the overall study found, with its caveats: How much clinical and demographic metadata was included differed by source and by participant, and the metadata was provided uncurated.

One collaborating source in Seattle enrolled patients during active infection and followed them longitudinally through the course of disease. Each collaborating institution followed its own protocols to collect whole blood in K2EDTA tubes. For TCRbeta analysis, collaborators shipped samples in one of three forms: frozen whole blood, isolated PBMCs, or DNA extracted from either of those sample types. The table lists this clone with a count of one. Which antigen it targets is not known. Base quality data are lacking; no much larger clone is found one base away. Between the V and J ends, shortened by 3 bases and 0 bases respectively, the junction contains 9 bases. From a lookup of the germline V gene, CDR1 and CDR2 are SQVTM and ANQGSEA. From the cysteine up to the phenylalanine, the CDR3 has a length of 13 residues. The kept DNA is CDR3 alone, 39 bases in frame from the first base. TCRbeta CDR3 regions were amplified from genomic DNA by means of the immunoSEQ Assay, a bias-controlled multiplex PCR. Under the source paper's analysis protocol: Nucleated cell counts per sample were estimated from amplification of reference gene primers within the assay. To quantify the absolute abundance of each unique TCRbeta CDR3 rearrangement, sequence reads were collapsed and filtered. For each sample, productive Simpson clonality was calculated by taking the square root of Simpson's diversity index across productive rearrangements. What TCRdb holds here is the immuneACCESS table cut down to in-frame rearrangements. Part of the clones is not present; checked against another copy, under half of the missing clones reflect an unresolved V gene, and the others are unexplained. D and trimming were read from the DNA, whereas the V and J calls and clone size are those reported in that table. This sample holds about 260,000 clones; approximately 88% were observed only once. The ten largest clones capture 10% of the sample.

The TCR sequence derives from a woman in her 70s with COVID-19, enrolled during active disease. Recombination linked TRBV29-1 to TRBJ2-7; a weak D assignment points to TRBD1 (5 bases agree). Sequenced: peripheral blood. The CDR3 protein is CSVETESSYEQYF. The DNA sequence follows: TGCAGCGTTGAGACAGAGAGCTCCTACGAGCAGTACTTC.